This is a list of T cell receptor beta chains from one sample in a study of cytomegalovirus exposure and HLA in healthy donors. TCRdb's table, derived via immunoSEQ multiplex PCR, lists solely in-frame clones and lacks some. The repertoire consists of about 96,000 clones, with 65% to 75% occurring once and the leading ten covering roughly 3%. The sequenced sample was PBMCs. These receptors were taken from a female donor in good health and CMV-seropositive. The CDR3 runs from the conserved cysteine through the conserved F or W. The D gene is left open where the match is weak. Clone size is stated in some rows and not others, as once, few, many or a class when expanded.

TRBV15	NA	TRBJ2-3	NA	CATSSPLTDTQYF	TGTGCCACCAGCAGCCCCCTCACAGATACGCAGTATTTT
TRBV7-3	TRBD1	TRBJ1-6	NA	CASSLGGPRQGTLASNSPLHF	TGTGCCAGCAGCTTAGGGGGGCCGAGACAGGGAACTTTGGCGAGCAATTCACCCCTCCACTTT
TRBV4-2	NA	TRBJ1-1	NA	CASSQASGGSEVFF	TGTGCCAGCAGCCAAGCCTCGGGGGGTAGTGAAGTTTTCTTT
TRBV10-3	TRBD2	TRBJ2-7	NA	CAISASSGGGYNEQYF	TGTGCCATCAGCGCCTCTAGCGGGGGGGGGTACAACGAGCAGTACTTC
TRBV5-4	TRBD1	TRBJ2-7	NA	CASSSDRGRGEQYF	TGTGCCAGCAGCTCGGACAGGGGGCGCGGTGAGCAGTACTTC
TRBV29-1	NA	TRBJ2-7	NA	CSVEAPGGEQYF	TGCAGCGTTGAAGCCCCCGGGGGCGAGCAGTACTTC
TRBV19	TRBD1	TRBJ2-1	NA	CATRQGLYNEQFF	TGTGCCACCCGACAGGGGCTCTACAATGAGCAGTTCTTC
TRBV4-2	NA	TRBJ2-7	NA	CASSQERLSDEQYF	TGTGCCAGCAGCCAAGAGAGGCTATCGGACGAGCAGTACTTC
TRBV30	TRBD1	TRBJ1-1	NA	CAWKGAGVVREAFF	TGTGCCTGGAAGGGGGCCGGAGTGGTGCGTGAAGCTTTCTTT
TRBV4-3	TRBD1	TRBJ2-5	NA	CASSQVWGQGTQETQYF	TGCGCCAGCAGCCAAGTGTGGGGACAGGGCACTCAAGAGACCCAGTACTTC
TRBV10-2	NA	TRBJ2-1	few	CASSRGYNDNEQFF	TGCGCCAGCAGTAGGGGGTATAACGACAATGAGCAGTTCTTC
TRBV11-3	NA	TRBJ2-3	few	CASSPSGTDTQYF	TGTGCCAGCAGCCCCTCCGGCACAGATACGCAGTATTTT
TRBV5-1	TRBD1	TRBJ2-7	NA	CASSPGGTYEQYF	TGCGCCAGCAGCCCAGGGGGTACCTACGAGCAGTACTTC
TRBV20-1	NA	TRBJ1-1	NA	CSARLRNEAFF	TGCAGTGCTAGACTGAGGAATGAAGCTTTCTTT
TRBV18	NA	TRBJ2-7	once	CASSPPLGSYEQYF	TGTGCCAGCTCACCACCGCTAGGATCCTACGAGCAGTACTTC
TRBV7-3	NA	TRBJ2-1	NA	CASSLNDGGEQFF	TGTGCCAGCAGCTTAAACGACGGGGGTGAGCAGTTCTTC
TRBV7-8	TRBD1	TRBJ2-7	NA	CASSLQGAEYF	TGTGCCAGCAGCTTACAGGGGGCGGAGTACTTC
TRBV6-1	TRBD2	TRBJ2-3	NA	CATRTSGTDTQYF	TGTGCCACCCGGACTAGCGGCACAGATACGCAGTATTTT
TRBV19	NA	TRBJ2-1	NA	CASSIVEGANEQFF	TGTGCCAGTAGTATAGTGGAGGGGGCCAATGAGCAGTTCTTC
TRBV11-2	NA	TRBJ1-4	NA	CASSLVRSTNEKLFF	TGTGCCAGCAGCTTAGTCCGGTCAACTAATGAAAAACTGTTTTTT
TRBV5-3	TRBD1	TRBJ1-4	few	CARSYRQGRGVGNPNEKLFF	TGTGCCAGAAGCTACCGACAGGGTAGAGGCGTGGGTAACCCTAATGAAAAACTGTTTTTT
TRBV5-4	TRBD1	TRBJ1-2	NA	CASSLGQGAYGYTF	TGTGCCAGCAGCTTGGGGCAGGGGGCTTATGGCTACACCTTC
TRBV19	NA	TRBJ2-6	NA	CASNGDSGANVLTF	TGTGCCAGTAACGGGGACTCTGGGGCCAACGTCCTGACTTTC
TRBV4-3	NA	TRBJ1-3	NA	CASSPGHSSGNTIYF	TGCGCCAGCAGCCCGGGACATAGCTCTGGAAACACCATATATTTT
TRBV5-1	TRBD1	TRBJ2-1	few	CASSLEGGDEQFF	TGCGCCAGCAGCTTGGAAGGGGGCGATGAGCAGTTCTTC
TRBV5-1	NA	TRBJ2-7	NA	CASSLAHRSQNSYEQYF	TGCGCCAGCAGCTTGGCTCACCGTTCACAGAACTCCTACGAGCAGTACTTC
TRBV28	NA	TRBJ2-1	NA	CASSLRGRGSNEQFF	TGTGCCAGCAGTTTACGGGGGAGGGGGAGCAATGAGCAGTTCTTC
TRBV7-3	TRBD2	TRBJ2-1	few	CASSSTSGTGHEQFF	TGTGCCAGCAGCTCGACTAGCGGAACTGGACATGAGCAGTTCTTC
TRBV7-6	TRBD2	TRBJ2-3	once	CASSLSFSGGGADTQYF	TGTGCCAGCAGCTTAAGTTTCTCCGGGGGAGGGGCAGATACGCAGTATTTT
TRBV7-2	NA	TRBJ1-4	NA	CASSLNGPTNEKLFF	TGTGCCAGCAGCCTCAACGGTCCAACTAATGAAAAACTGTTTTTT
TRBV27	TRBD2	TRBJ2-3	NA	CATRRERGTDTQYF	TGTGCCACCCGGCGGGAGCGGGGCACAGATACGCAGTATTTT
TRBV5-4	NA	TRBJ1-4	NA	CASSFRNEKLFF	TGTGCCAGCAGCTTCAGGAATGAAAAACTGTTTTTT
TRBV6-4	NA	TRBJ2-3	NA	CASSDSAGHLDTQYF	TGTGCCAGCAGTGACTCGGCAGGCCACCTAGATACGCAGTATTTT
TRBV9	TRBD1	TRBJ1-1	NA	CASSAGTGWTEAFF	TGTGCCAGCAGCGCCGGGACAGGTTGGACTGAAGCTTTCTTT
TRBV7-2	TRBD1	TRBJ1-2	NA	CASSGDRGLGYTF	TGTGCCAGCAGCGGCGACAGGGGGCTTGGCTACACCTTC
TRBV4-1	NA	TRBJ2-6	NA	CASSQDPGTGANVLTF	TGCGCCAGCAGCCAAGACCCCGGGACAGGGGCCAACGTCCTGACTTTC
TRBV6-5	TRBD2	TRBJ2-3	few	CASSPLAGGTDTQYF	TGTGCCAGCAGCCCTCTAGCGGGGGGCACAGATACGCAGTATTTT
TRBV20-1	TRBD1	TRBJ1-1	NA	CSASRDREAFF	TGCAGTGCTAGCCGGGACAGGGAAGCTTTCTTT
TRBV7-3	NA	TRBJ2-3	NA	CASSLVGSDTQYF	TGTGCCAGCAGCTTAGTCGGGTCAGATACGCAGTATTTT
TRBV6-1	TRBD1	TRBJ1-2	NA	CASLGDRHYGYTF	TGTGCCAGCCTGGGGGACAGGCACTATGGCTACACCTTC
TRBV15	NA	TRBJ1-1	NA	CATRAKMNTEAFF	TGTGCCACCAGGGCCAAAATGAACACTGAAGCTTTCTTT
TRBV30	NA	TRBJ2-7	NA	CAWSARQGPQYF	TGTGCCTGGAGCGCCCGCCAGGGTCCGCAGTACTTC
TRBV7-3	NA	TRBJ2-1	few	CASSLGRYGEQFF	TGTGCCAGCAGCTTGGGGCGGTACGGGGAGCAGTTCTTC
TRBV5-4	TRBD2	TRBJ2-2	few	CASSLPGLAGGGTGELFF	TGTGCCAGCAGCTTGCCCGGACTAGCGGGGGGTGGCACCGGGGAGCTGTTTTTT
TRBV4-2	TRBD2	TRBJ2-7	NA	CASSDPGLAGGYEQYF	TGTGCCAGCAGCGATCCGGGACTAGCGGGAGGGTACGAGCAGTACTTC
TRBV30	NA	TRBJ1-1	NA	CAWSVRRMNTEAFF	TGTGCCTGGAGTGTACGCAGGATGAACACTGAAGCTTTCTTT
TRBV6-5	TRBD1	TRBJ1-1	NA	CASTPGQIQGNAFF	TGTGCCAGCACCCCGGGGCAAATACAGGGGAACGCTTTCTTT
TRBV30	NA	TRBJ1-6	NA	CAWTGWPNSPLHF	TGTGCCTGGACAGGGTGGCCTAATTCACCCCTCCACTTT
TRBV29-1	TRBD1	TRBJ1-2	NA	CSVADRGGSYFYGYTF	TGCAGCGTGGCCGACAGGGGGGGGTCCTACTTCTATGGCTACACCTTC
TRBV7-2	NA	TRBJ2-5	NA	CASSPRAGRETQYF	TGTGCCAGCAGCCCTCGGGCGGGGCGCGAGACCCAGTACTTC
TRBV30	NA	TRBJ1-1	NA	CAWASDSNTEAFF	TGTGCCTGGGCCTCGGACAGCAACACTGAAGCTTTCTTT
TRBV6-1	NA	TRBJ2-5	NA	CASSESAAGGPETQYF	TGTGCCAGCAGTGAATCGGCGGCAGGGGGGCCGGAGACCCAGTACTTC